The 14 T cell receptor beta chains given below trace back to one sample, sequenced in a study of T-cell reconstitution after alpha-beta-depleted transplantation in children. For TCRbeta, the library was prepared with unique molecular identifiers. TCRdb independently ran MiXCR on the PCR reads; one entry per CDR3 protein. The profile shows some 600,000 distinct CDR3 sequences, roughly 13% of them singletons. The sample in question was PBMCs, mostly from graft donor cells, obtained 360 days after TCRalphabeta/CD19-depleted stem cell transplant. Receptor source: a male patient younger than 18 who had a stem cell transplant for acute myeloid leukemia, so the T cells may come from the graft donor.

In this sample, this clonotype turned up many times. This chain connects TRBV10-3 to TRBJ2-7; 9 positions match TRBD2. There are 14 residues in the CDR3. Germline lookup yields CDR1 ENHRY and CDR2 SYGVKD. V lost 4 bases to trimming and J lost 3 bases; unmatched junction nucleotides: 4. CDR3: CAISVAGVDYEQYF. Here the CDR3 DNA reads TGTGCCATCAGTGTAGCGGGAGTGGACTACGAGCAGTACTTC.

This chain joins TRBV12-5 and TRBJ2-6, with D possibly TRBD1 on 6 matching bases. The ends were cut back, 3 bases at V and 2 bases at J, with 8 bases in the middle. This CDR3 is built from 15 residues. CDR1 and CDR2 (germline): LGHNT, FRNRAP. CDR3 nucleotides: TGTGCTAGTGGTTTTTCAGGGGCTGGGGCCAACGTCCTGACTTTC. Protein product: CASGFSGAGANVLTF.

J is TRBJ2-3 and V is TRBV4-2; 10 positions match TRBD2. Per the germline V gene, CDR1 is LGHNA and CDR2 is YNFKEQ. Trimming took 4 bases from V and 0 from J; bases not matched to a gene: 4. There are 16 residues in the CDR3. CDR3 nucleotide sequence: TGTGCCAGCAGCCCAGCGGGAGGGCCGAGCACAGATACGCAGTATTTT. Protein: CASSPAGGPSTDTQYF.

Only a few counts were recorded for this clonotype. The chain joins TRBV20-1 to TRBJ2-1, with TRBD2 identical over 9 bases. Per germline, CDR1 DFQATT and CDR2 SNEGSKA (reference sequence). CDR3 length equals 14 residues. With V trimmed by 4 bases and J by 3 bases, 4 bases remained unmatched. CDR3 DNA: TGCAGTGCTACCTCTAGCGGGGTCTACAATGAGCAGTTCTTC. Protein: CSATSSGVYNEQFF.

CDR3 in amino acids: CSASGRPPYEQYF. The CDR3 nucleotides are TGCAGTGCTAGCGGGAGGCCCCCCTACGAGCAGTACTTC. The chain has TRBV20-1 and TRBJ2-7; 7 bases map to TRBD2. CDR1 is DFQATT and CDR2 is SNEGSKA in the germline V gene (reference sequence). J gave up 2 bases and V 3 bases, and 4 bases lay outside the gene matches. This CDR3 contains 13 residues.

J is TRBJ2-2 and V is TRBV6-5, with D possibly being TRBD2 (5 bases). V lost 4 bases to trimming and J lost 3 bases, with 9 bases between them. CDR1 and CDR2 from the germline V gene are MNHEY and SVGAGI. CDR3 size: 14 residues. DNA of the CDR3: TGTGCCAGCAGTTCCGGGAAGGACACCGGGGAGCTGTTTTTT. Its translation is CASSSGKDTGELFF.

The chain links TRBV11-2 to TRBJ2-2; 11 bases fit TRBD2. The V gene's germline CDR1 is SGHAT and CDR2 FQNNGV. The trim removed 5 bases at V and 7 bases at J, leaving 6 bases unmatched. This CDR3 has 15 residues. The CDR3 region has the DNA TGTGCCAGCAGCCTACTAGCGGGGGTCGGCGGGGAGCTGTTTTTT. Translating it yields CASSLLAGVGGELFF. Drawing the rest from reference TRBV11-2 and TRBJ2-2, the complete variable domain is EAGVAQSPRYKIIEKRQSVAFWCNPISGHATLYWYQQILGQGPKLLIQFQNNGVVDDSQLPKDRFSAERLKGVDSTLKIQPAKLEDSAVYLCASSLLAGVGGELFFGEGSRLTVL.

This clonotype was seen a few times. The chain links TRBV4-3 to TRBJ2-1; no clear D. The V gene lost 0 bases and the J gene lost 6 bases, with 15 bases spanning the gap. The CDR3 consists of 16 residues. CDR1 is LGHNA, CDR2 YSLEER, per germline. The CDR3 DNA follows: TGCGCCAGCAGCCAAGAGGCCGGATCCGCCGTCAATGAGCAGTTCTTC. Translating it yields CASSQEAGSAVNEQFF.

The chain recombines TRBV7-8 with TRBJ2-1; 9 bases fit TRBD1. CDR1 is SGHVS, CDR2 FQNEAQ, per germline. V lost 2 bases and J lost 6; bases outside the gene matches: 5. The CDR3 loop spans 15 amino acids. The CDR3 DNA reads as TGTGCCAGCAGCTTACTAGGGACAGGGCTCAATGAGCAGTTCTTC. Its protein is CASSLLGTGLNEQFF.

DNA for the CDR3: TGTGCCAGCAGCTCCCGGACTAGCGGGAGACCAGATACGCAGTATTTT. Its translation: CASSSRTSGRPDTQYF. The chain combines TRBV7-2 with TRBJ2-3; 13 bases line up with TRBD2. Germline V gives CDR1 SGHTA, CDR2 FQGNSA. J was trimmed by 4 bases and V by 4 bases; bases with no gene match: 5. The CDR3 consists of 16 residues.

At least ten counts were recorded for this clonotype. This chain links TRBV28 with TRBJ2-2, with no clear D. The CDR3 totals 14 residues. V lost 3 bases to trimming and J lost 6 bases, with 11 bases between them. CDR1 is MDHEN, CDR2 SYDVKM, per germline. The CDR3 is CASSFGRLAGELFF. For the CDR3, the DNA is TGTGCCAGCAGTTTTGGGCGGTTAGCCGGGGAGCTGTTTTTT. Looking up the rest from reference TRBV28 and TRBJ2-2 gives the full variable domain: DVKVTQSSRYLVKRTGEKVFLECVQDMDHENMFWYRQDPGLGLRLIYFSYDVKMKEKGDIPEGYSVSREKKERFSLILESASTNQTSMYLCASSFGRLAGELFFGEGSRLTVL.

The V call is TRBV28, the J call TRBJ2-3, with 7 bases lining up with TRBD2. V was clipped by 1 base and J by 2 bases; unmatched bases: 6. CDR1 is MDHEN and CDR2 is SYDVKM in the germline V gene. CDR3 length: 16 residues. The CDR3: CASSLFSAGATDTQYF. For the CDR3, the DNA is TGTGCCAGCAGTTTATTCTCTGCGGGAGCCACAGATACGCAGTATTTT.

The table lists this clonotype with a few counts. The CDR3 bases are TGTGCCAGCAGTGGGACCTACCCGCACAATGAGCAGTTCTTC. This translates into CASSGTYPHNEQFF. The V call is TRBV28, the J call TRBJ2-1, with D perhaps assigned TRBD1 or TRBD2 (5 bases each). This CDR3 has 14 residues. CDR1 and CDR2 from the germline V gene are MDHEN and SYDVKM. V gave up 5 bases and J gave up 5 bases, with 13 bases separating them.

The table lists this clonotype with a few counts. This chain connects TRBV20-1 to TRBJ2-7; no reliable D call. Germline V gene data show CDR1 as DFQATT and CDR2 as SNEGSKA (reference sequence). V was trimmed by 5 bases and J by 1 base, leaving 15 bases between them. The CDR3 loop spans 14 amino acids. CDR3 DNA: TGCAGTGCTCGGCCGGTCCCGATGTCCTACGAGCAGTACTTC. Translated, it gives CSARPVPMSYEQYF.